Listed below are T cell receptor beta chains from one sample, sequenced in a study of blood T cell repertoires in COVID-19. Data came from immunoSEQ multiplex PCR; TCRdb stores just in-frame clones and leaves some out. This table holds around 380,000 clones, over 75% found once. Sequenced sample: PBMCs or T cells enriched from blood (not recorded which). The receptors come from a man aged 25 to 45 who had recovered from COVID-19. Each CDR3 is given with its conserved first and last residue. A D gene is named only where the DNA matches it firmly. Rows give clone size only sometimes, using once, few, many, or a class for an expanded clone.

TGTGCCAGCAGCCCCCCGCAGGCTGGGCGCTACGAGCAGTACTTC | CASSPPQAGRYEQYF | 15 | - | TRBV28 | - | TRBJ2-7
TGCGCCAGCTTATGGACTAGCGGTAACGCGAACACCGGGGAGCTGTTTTTT | CASLWTSGNANTGELFF | 17 | TRBD2 | TRBV5-1 | - | TRBJ2-2
TGCGCCAGCAGCACCGGGACAGCTGAAGCTTTCTTT | CASSTGTAEAFF | 12 | TRBD1 | TRBV5-1 | - | TRBJ1-1
TGTGCCTGGAGTGCTGGGGCCACCTACGAGCAGTACTTC | CAWSAGATYEQYF | 13 | - | TRBV30 | - | TRBJ2-7
TGTGCCAGCAGCTTGGCCGAGTCTTACTCTGGAAACACCATATATTTT | CASSLAESYSGNTIYF | 16 | - | TRBV5-6 | - | TRBJ1-3
TGTGCCAGCAGCCAAGAATCGACCAGGGGTCCCGGGGAGCTGTTTTTT | CASSQESTRGPGELFF | 16 | - | TRBV14 | once | TRBJ2-2
TGTGCCAGCAGCCAAGATCACAGGGACGAATTACAATCTGAAGCTTTCTTT | CASSQDHRDELQSEAFF | 17 | - | TRBV3-1/TRBV3-2 | - | TRBJ1-1
TGTGCCAGCAGCGGAGGTGAAATGGCACAAGGGCAGTTCTTC | CASSGGEMAQGQFF | 14 | - | TRBV9 | - | TRBJ2-1
TGTGCCAGCAGCCAAGACCTGACAGAACCCGAAGATGGCTACACCTTC | CASSQDLTEPEDGYTF | 16 | - | TRBV4-2 | - | TRBJ1-2
TGTGCCAGCAGTCCCAGGTCAGGCAATCAGCCCCAGCATTTT | CASSPRSGNQPQHF | 14 | - | TRBV3-1/TRBV3-2 | - | TRBJ1-5
TGTGCCAGCAGCATGGCTGTAATAGGGGATCAGCCCCAGCATTTT | CASSMAVIGDQPQHF | 15 | - | TRBV7-2 | - | TRBJ1-5
TGCGCCAGCAGCCCGGGGGAAGGCGCGTACTATGGCTACACCTTC | CASSPGEGAYYGYTF | 15 | - | TRBV5-1 | - | TRBJ1-2
TGTGCCAGCAGTGGGACGGGGAATCAGCCCCAGCATTTT | CASSGTGNQPQHF | 13 | - | TRBV2 | - | TRBJ1-5
TGTGCCAGCAGCTCAGGAGCGGGGGCTGGCACAGATACGCAGTATTTT | CASSSGAGAGTDTQYF | 16 | TRBD2 | TRBV7-2 | - | TRBJ2-3
TGTGCCAGCAGGAAAGAGGGACAAACGAACACTGAAGCTTTCTTT | CASRKEGQTNTEAFF | 15 | - | TRBV6-5 | - | TRBJ1-1
TGCGCCAGCAGCTTGGGGCCTAGCGGGGGTCCAGATACGCAGTATTTT | CASSLGPSGGPDTQYF | 16 | TRBD2 | TRBV5-1 | - | TRBJ2-3
TGTGCCAGCAGGTCGACAGGTCAACTCACAGATACGCAGTATTTT | CASRSTGQLTDTQYF | 15 | - | TRBV6-5 | - | TRBJ2-3
TGTGCCAGCAGGTTAGGACGGGGGGGCAAACAAGATACGCAGTATTTT | CASRLGRGGKQDTQYF | 16 | TRBD2 | TRBV11-2 | once | TRBJ2-3
TGTGCCAGTAGTGGCCGGGACAGGAAAGAATTCTTCTCCTATGGCTACACCTTC | CASSGRDRKEFFSYGYTF | 18 | TRBD1 | TRBV19 | - | TRBJ1-2
TGCAGCGTTGCCCCGGAAGACTTGTCTCAGTACTTC | CSVAPEDLSQYF | 12 | - | TRBV29-1 | - | TRBJ2-5
TGTGCCAGCTCGGGGTCTCAACCCCTCCACTTT | CASSGSQPLHF | 11 | - | TRBV7-9 | - | TRBJ1-6
TGTGCCAGCTCACCGGGACAGTTAAACACTGAAGCTTTCTTT | CASSPGQLNTEAFF | 14 | TRBD1 | TRBV18 | once | TRBJ1-1
TGTGCCAGCAGTTCGGACAGGGTCCCTGGAAACACCATATATTTT | CASSSDRVPGNTIYF | 15 | TRBD1 | TRBV27 | - | TRBJ1-3
TGTGCCAGCAGCGAACTAGCGGCTCATCAAGAGACCCAGTACTTC | CASSELAAHQETQYF | 15 | TRBD2 | TRBV9 | once | TRBJ2-5
TGTGCCAGCAACACCGGGACTCCCAGGGCCAATGAGCAGTTCTTC | CASNTGTPRANEQFF | 15 | - | TRBV9 | - | TRBJ2-1
TGTGCCAGCAGCTCGGGAAGCATTAACTATGGCTACACCTTC | CASSSGSINYGYTF | 14 | - | TRBV5-6 | - | TRBJ1-2
TGTGCTAGTGGTTCGGTAGGGGGTTTCGGCAGGGGACCTGAAGCTTTCTTT | CASGSVGGFGRGPEAFF | 17 | - | TRBV12-5 | - | TRBJ1-1
TGTGCCTGGAGTGGTGGAGGAAGGGCTTTCTTT | CAWSGGGRAFF | 11 | - | TRBV30 | - | TRBJ1-1
TGTGCCAGCTCACCGGAGGTCGGGGAGCTGTTTTTT | CASSPEVGELFF | 12 | - | TRBV18 | - | TRBJ2-2
TGTGCCAGCAGGCAAGGCGGCGAGGGCTACACCTTC | CASRQGGEGYTF | 12 | - | TRBV7-2 | - | TRBJ1-2
TGTGCCAGCAGTTCCAGCGGGACAGGGCACTACGAGCAGTACTTC | CASSSSGTGHYEQYF | 15 | TRBD1 | TRBV6-5 | - | TRBJ2-7
TGTGCCAGCAGCCGGGGACAGGGGAGTGAAGAGCAGTACTTC | CASSRGQGSEEQYF | 14 | TRBD1 | TRBV7-6 | few | TRBJ2-7
TGTGCCAGTAGTAGGTCGACTGGCTACGAGCAGTACTTC | CASSRSTGYEQYF | 13 | - | TRBV19 | once | TRBJ2-7
TGTGCCGCTACGGGACAGGAGTCCTACGAGCAGTACTTC | CAATGQESYEQYF | 13 | TRBD1 | TRBV10-3 | - | TRBJ2-7
TGCGCCAGCAGCCTCGGTAGGGAGGGCGAAAAACTGTTTTTT | CASSLGREGEKLFF | 14 | - | TRBV5-1 | - | TRBJ1-4
TGTGCCAGCAGCCTTGGACTAGCGGGGGGCGTTGAACACAATGAGCAGTTCTTC | CASSLGLAGGVEHNEQFF | 18 | TRBD2 | TRBV9 | - | TRBJ2-1
TGTGCCATCAGTGAGGAGGACATCTATGGCTACACCTTC | CAISEEDIYGYTF | 13 | - | TRBV10-3 | - | TRBJ1-2
TGTGCCAGCAGTGAAGCGGAGGATCAGCCCCAGCATTTT | CASSEAEDQPQHF | 13 | - | TRBV2 | once | TRBJ1-5
TGCGCCAGCAGCTCGGGATCCGGGACAGTTAATGAAAAACTGTTTTTT | CASSSGSGTVNEKLFF | 16 | TRBD1 | TRBV5-1 | - | TRBJ1-4
TGCGCCAGCAGCCAAGAGGCAGGGTTTCTCGAGCAGTACTTC | CASSQEAGFLEQYF | 14 | - | TRBV4-1 | - | TRBJ2-7
TGTGCCAGCTCCCCCACGGGGGGTAATAATTCACCCCTCCACTTT | CASSPTGGNNSPLHF | 15 | - | TRBV18 | - | TRBJ1-6
TGTGCCAGCAGCGTATGGACAACTGGGGCCAACGTCCTGACTTTC | CASSVWTTGANVLTF | 15 | - | TRBV9 | - | TRBJ2-6
TGTGCCAGCAGCCCCAGGGGGGCGCAAGAGACCCAGTACTTC | CASSPRGAQETQYF | 14 | - | TRBV7-2 | - | TRBJ2-5
TGTGCCATCAGTGAGCGCGGGGGTCACGAGCAGTACTTC | CAISERGGHEQYF | 13 | TRBD2 | TRBV10-3 | once | TRBJ2-7
TGTGCCAGTAGTACACGACAGGGTCTAAACGGCTACACCTTC | CASSTRQGLNGYTF | 14 | TRBD1 | TRBV19 | - | TRBJ1-2
TGTGCCAGCAGCTTAACCCGGGGGAATAATGAAAAACTGTTTTTT | CASSLTRGNNEKLFF | 15 | - | TRBV7-2 | - | TRBJ1-4
TGTGCCAGCAGCTCCGGGGGGGCTGGGTACGAGCAGTACTTC | CASSSGGAGYEQYF | 14 | TRBD2 | TRBV7-2 | - | TRBJ2-7
TGTGCCAGCAGCCCAGGGGGGTTAGGATCCTATAATTCACCCCTCCACTTT | CASSPGGLGSYNSPLHF | 17 | TRBD1 | TRBV5-6 | - | TRBJ1-6
TGTGCCAGCAGCTTAGGGGACAGGTACTATGGCTACACCTTC | CASSLGDRYYGYTF | 14 | TRBD1 | TRBV13 | - | TRBJ1-2
TGTGCCAGCAGCCGCCAGGGGGAGTGGTATGGCTACACCTTC | CASSRQGEWYGYTF | 14 | TRBD1 | TRBV27 | - | TRBJ1-2
TGTGCCAGCAGTTGGGACAGGTACTACGAGCAGTACTTC | CASSWDRYYEQYF | 13 | TRBD1 | TRBV12-3/TRBV12-4 | - | TRBJ2-7
TGTGCCATCAGTGTGTTCCCACAGGGCGAGAACACTGAAGCTTTCTTT | CAISVFPQGENTEAFF | 16 | - | TRBV10-3 | - | TRBJ1-1
TGTGCCAGCAGCCATGGCAGGAATGGCTGGCAGTACTTC | CASSHGRNGWQYF | 13 | - | TRBV3-1/TRBV3-2 | - | TRBJ2-7
TGTGCCAGCTCACCACCAGAGGGACATGAAGCTTTCTTT | CASSPPEGHEAFF | 13 | - | TRBV18 | - | TRBJ1-1
TGTGCTAGTGGAGACAGAGACAAGGCTTTCTTT | CASGDRDKAFF | 11 | - | TRBV12-5 | - | TRBJ1-1
TGTGCCAGTAGTATGACAGGAAACACTGAAGCTTTCTTT | CASSMTGNTEAFF | 13 | - | TRBV19 | many | TRBJ1-1
TGCGCCAGCAGCTTGGGCGGGTTTGGGTACGAGCAGTACTTC | CASSLGGFGYEQYF | 14 | - | TRBV5-1 | - | TRBJ2-7
TGTGCCAGCAGCCCCACCCGGACAGCTACCTACGAGCAGTACTTC | CASSPTRTATYEQYF | 15 | - | TRBV7-6 | - | TRBJ2-7
TGTGCCAGCAGCTCAACAGGCGACGGGCAATACTCCTACGAGCAGTACTTC | CASSSTGDGQYSYEQYF | 17 | - | TRBV7-9 | - | TRBJ2-7
TGTGCCAGTGGGAAGCGGCCTGAAGCTTTCTTT | CASGKRPEAFF | 11 | - | TRBV6-5 | - | TRBJ1-1